The 9 T cell receptor beta chains in this list originate from one sample, sequenced in a study of blood T cells in healthy people across ages. Combining a sample-barcoded 5' primer with a J-beta primer mix, a second PCR ran for 7 to 11 cycles. TCRdb analysed the 5' RACE reads with MiXCR anew, one entry per CDR3 protein. The top ten hold around 23% of the sample, which has around 580,000 distinct CDR3 sequences, around half seen once. Sequenced input: blood. These receptors were taken from a man older than 75 in good health.

The chain carries TRBV20-1 and TRBJ2-6, with D uncertain. Germline CDR1 is DFQATT and CDR2 is SNEGSKA (reference sequence). V lost 0 bases and J 2 bases, leaving 8 bases between the germline ends. The length of the CDR3 is 15 residues. The CDR3 here is CSARDKTAGANVLTF. The CDR3 DNA reads TGCAGTGCTAGAGACAAAACGGCTGGGGCCAACGTCCTGACTTTC.

This clonotype has a handful of counts. The chain uses TRBV10-3 and TRBJ2-3, with 7 bases identical to TRBD2. With V trimmed by 11 bases and J by 6 bases, 11 bases remained unmatched. The CDR3 length is 13 residues. Germline V CDR1 and CDR2: ENHRY, SYGVKD. The CDR3 DNA reads TGTGCCCACGGGGGAGGGGTGGGGGATACGCAGTATTTT. This gives the protein CAHGGGVGDTQYF.

This clonotype has ten or more counts. The chain combines TRBV12-3 or TRBV12-4 with TRBJ1-2, with 8 bases that match TRBD1. This CDR3 is 13 amino acids long. Trimming took 5 bases from V and 6 from J; bases not matched to a gene: 5. Here the CDR3 DNA reads TGTGCCAGCAGTGGGGGACAGGAGGATGGCTACACCTTC. It is translated as CASSGGQEDGYTF.

The CDR3 is CASSLSGRAVIDTQYF. The CDR3 DNA reads TGTGCCAGCAGCTTAAGCGGGAGGGCCGTGATAGATACGCAGTATTTT. The chain employs TRBV7-3 and TRBJ2-3; 9 bases align to TRBD2. Germline assignment: CDR1 SGHTA and CDR2 FQGTGA. Trimming cost V 1 base and J 5 bases; bases outside gene matches: 7. This CDR3 is 16 amino acids long.

This chain uses TRBV7-3 with TRBJ2-1; D gene uncertain. The V and J ends lost 2 bases and 9 bases respectively, with 17 bases between them. The CDR3 length is 15 residues. The germline gives CDR1 SGHTA, CDR2 FQGTGA. The CDR3 DNA reads as TGTGCCAGCAGCTTATACCGGGTAGCACGAGGTGAGCAGTTCTTC. Its translation is CASSLYRVARGEQFF.

The chain combines TRBV28 with TRBJ2-7; TRBD2 is a possible D gene (6 bases). The ends were cut back, 5 bases at V and 0 bases at J, with 11 bases in the middle. Germline lookup yields CDR1 MDHEN and CDR2 SYDVKM. The CDR3 is made up of 14 amino acids. In nucleotides, the CDR3 is TGTGCCAGCAGTACCCCGGGGGTCTCCTACGAGCAGTACTTC. Translation gives CASSTPGVSYEQYF. Combining the CDR3 with reference TRBV28 and TRBJ2-7 gives the whole variable domain DVKVTQSSRYLVKRTGEKVFLECVQDMDHENMFWYRQDPGLGLRLIYFSYDVKMKEKGDIPEGYSVSREKKERFSLILESASTNQTSMYLCASSTPGVSYEQYFGPGTRLTVT.

This chain joins TRBV7-2 and TRBJ2-7; D call uncertain. With 0 bases removed from V and 5 bases from J, the gap between germline ends came to 20 bases. CDR1 SGHTA and CDR2 FQGNSA come from the germline V gene. CDR3 length equals 17 residues. This chain's CDR3 is CASSLAGIRSPLHEQYF. The CDR3 DNA follows: TGTGCCAGCAGCTTAGCTGGCATCCGGAGCCCGTTACACGAGCAGTACTTC.

This clonotype showed up many times. The rearrangement uses TRBV6-5 and TRBJ2-3; D remains ambiguous. The V end was cut by 2 bases, the J end by 2 bases, with 11 bases between. The CDR3 spans 15 residues. Germline assignment: CDR1 MNHEY and CDR2 SVGAGI. CDR3 nucleotides: TGTGCCAGCAGTTACACGCTAACGGACACAGATACGCAGTATTTT. Amino acids: CASSYTLTDTDTQYF.

The chain has TRBV9 and TRBJ2-3, with 7 bases fitting TRBD2. Germline lookup yields CDR1 SGDLS and CDR2 YYNGEE. CDR3 length equals 15 residues. The V and J ends lost 2 bases and 4 bases, in that order; junction bases with no gene match: 7. CDR3 coding DNA: TGTGCCAGCAGCGTGGGCGGGAGTGAAGCAGATACGCAGTATTTT. Its protein product is CASSVGGSEADTQYF.